These 15 T cell receptor beta chains were sequenced from one sample in a study of blood T cell repertoires in COVID-19. Sequenced by immunoSEQ multiplex PCR; TCRdb stores in-frame clones only, minus some. The data hold about 48,000 clones, with 80% to 90% observed a single time. The specimen was peripheral blood. Receptors were obtained from a woman older than 75 with acute or convalescent COVID-19.

The chain recombines TRBV27 with TRBJ2-1; 10 nucleotides line up with TRBD2. The junction had 0 bases not matched to a gene; V was cut back by 6 bases and J by 1 base. This CDR3 spans 14 amino acids. Germline lookup yields CDR1 MNHEY and CDR2 SMNVEV (reference sequence). In DNA form, the CDR3 reads TGTGCCAGCAGGACTAGCGGGTCCTACAATGAGCAGTTCTTC. Amino acids: CASRTSGSYNEQFF.

The gene calls are TRBV10-3 and TRBJ2-3, with 8 bases fitting TRBD2. Germline trimming cut 7 bases from V and 3 bases from J; bases unmatched to any gene: 3. Germline loops: CDR1 ENHRY, CDR2 SYGVKD. The CDR3 is 13 amino acids. CDR3 DNA sequence: TGTGCCATCACCCCGGGAGGGACAGATACGCAGTATTTT. Translating gives CAITPGGTDTQYF.

V gene TRBV19 combines with J gene TRBJ1-3; unclear D gene. Germline V lookup: CDR1 LNHDA, CDR2 SQIVND (reference sequence). The CDR3 has 14 amino acids. The germline V and J ends were trimmed by 7 bases and 1 base, with 11 bases remaining between them. DNA for the CDR3: TGTGCCAGTACTCCCATGGAGTCTGGAAACACCATATATTTT. Protein sequence: CASTPMESGNTIYF.

V usage is TRBV14 and J usage is TRBJ1-5, with D perhaps TRBD1 (5 bases). V lost 2 bases, J lost 0 bases, and 8 bases lay in between. CDR1 SGHDN and CDR2 FVKESK come from the germline V gene. The CDR3 consists of 15 residues. In DNA form, the CDR3 reads TGTGCCAGCAGCCAAACGGGACTTAGCAATCAGCCCCAGCATTTT. Its translation is CASSQTGLSNQPQHF.

The chain joins TRBV5-1 to TRBJ2-1; TRBD1 aligns across 9 bases. V shed 0 bases, J shed 9 bases, and the junction held 7 bases outside the gene matches. The germline V gene encodes CDR1 SGHRS and CDR2 YFSETQ. The CDR3 consists of 15 residues. The CDR3 DNA reads TGCGCCAGCAGCTTGGAGGACAGGGGTGGAAGTGAGCAGTTCTTC. Amino acid sequence: CASSLEDRGGSEQFF.

A single count supports this clone. V usage is TRBV7-8 and J usage is TRBJ1-3, with a possible D match to TRBD1 (6 bases). V lost 5 bases and J 1 base, leaving 12 bases between the germline ends. The CDR3 runs 15 residues. Germline V lookup: CDR1 SGHVS, CDR2 FQNEAQ. Written as DNA, the CDR3 is TGTGCCAGCAGCCTGGGACACCCGTCTGGAAACACCATATATTTT. Amino acids: CASSLGHPSGNTIYF.

This clone was detected only once. The rearrangement uses TRBV7-3 and TRBJ2-6, with a weak D call TRBD2 (5 bases). CDR1 is SGHTA, CDR2 FQGTGA, per germline. V lost 2 bases, J lost 2 bases, and 13 bases lay in between. The CDR3 contains 17 residues. CDR3 sequence (DNA): TGTGCCAGCAGCTTATTAGGTGGGAGTCCTGGGGCCAACGTCCTGACTTTC. Its protein is CASSLLGGSPGANVLTF.

The chain links TRBV9 to TRBJ1-1, with 7 nucleotides matching TRBD1. The CDR3 contains 14 residues. The V gene end was trimmed by 6 bases and the J gene end by 5 bases; junction bases not matched to a gene: 10. Germline values: CDR1 SGDLS, CDR2 YYNGEE. This CDR3 reads CASTLRGAGTEAFF. CDR3 nucleotide sequence: TGTGCCAGCACCCTCAGGGGGGCCGGGACTGAAGCTTTCTTT.

The rearrangement links TRBV30 to TRBJ2-4, with TRBD2 as a possible D gene (7 bases). With 8 bases removed from V and 0 bases from J, the gap between germline ends came to 17 bases. This CDR3 is 15 amino acids long. Germline lookup yields CDR1 GTSNPN and CDR2 SVGIG (reference sequence). CDR3 residues: CAATKGGPAKNIQYF. CDR3 coding DNA: TGTGCCGCTACTAAGGGGGGGCCAGCCAAAAACATTCAGTACTTC.

V gene TRBV5-4 combines with J gene TRBJ2-5, with a weak D call TRBD1 (7 bases). Trimming pared 0 bases from V and 4 bases from J, leaving 16 bases between. Germline assignment: CDR1 SGHNT and CDR2 YYREEE (reference sequence). CDR3 length equals 16 residues. Written as DNA, the CDR3 is TGTGCCAGCAGCTTGGCTGAGAGGGGGCGGGGAGAGACCCAGTACTTC. Protein: CASSLAERGRGETQYF.

A word on this clone: One end of the junction fails to match germline, which may point to a read error. The chain is built from TRBV12-3 or TRBV12-4 and TRBJ1-2; 9 positions match TRBD1. CDR3 length: 13 amino acids. Here the CDR3 reads CASSLGQGPDIAF. The CDR3 region has the DNA TGTGCCAGCAGTCTAGGACAGGGGCCTGACATAGCCTTC.

The gene calls are TRBV5-1 and TRBJ2-5; D possibly corresponds to TRBD1 (6 bases). There are 13 residues in the CDR3. Trimming removed 6 bases from V and 2 bases from J, with 11 bases in between. Germline V gives CDR1 SGHRS, CDR2 YFSETQ. CDR3 protein: CASNRDTQETQYF. CDR3 sequence (DNA): TGCGCCAGCAACCGGGACACGCAAGAGACCCAGTACTTC.

The J gene is TRBJ1-3, the V gene TRBV18; D is perhaps TRBD1 (5 bases). Trimming cost V 6 bases and J 8 bases, with 17 bases left between them. CDR1 and CDR2 from the germline V gene are KGHSH and LQKENI. CDR3 length: 14 amino acids. CDR3 residues: CASSLGTETDTIYF. CDR3 bases: TGTGCCAGCTCGCTCGGGACTGAAACAGACACCATATATTTT.

V is TRBV4-1 and J is TRBJ1-2; TRBD1 matches at 7 bases. Germline values: CDR1 MGHRA, CDR2 YSYEKL. The ends lost 3 bases at V and 11 bases at J; junction bases unmatched: 6. This CDR3 has 12 amino acids. CDR3 DNA: TGCGCCAGCAGCCACTCGACAGGGACATACACCTTC. This translates into CASSHSTGTYTF.

CDR3 amino acids: CAIRGTSGGPGGEQYF. CDR3 nucleotides: TGTGCCATCAGGGGGACTAGCGGGGGCCCGGGTGGAGAGCAGTACTTC. The chain is built from TRBV10-3 and TRBJ2-7; 14 bases match TRBD2. The CDR3 loop spans 16 amino acids. Germline V CDR1 and CDR2: ENHRY, SYGVKD. Trimming took 6 bases from V and 7 from J; bases not matched to a gene: 11.